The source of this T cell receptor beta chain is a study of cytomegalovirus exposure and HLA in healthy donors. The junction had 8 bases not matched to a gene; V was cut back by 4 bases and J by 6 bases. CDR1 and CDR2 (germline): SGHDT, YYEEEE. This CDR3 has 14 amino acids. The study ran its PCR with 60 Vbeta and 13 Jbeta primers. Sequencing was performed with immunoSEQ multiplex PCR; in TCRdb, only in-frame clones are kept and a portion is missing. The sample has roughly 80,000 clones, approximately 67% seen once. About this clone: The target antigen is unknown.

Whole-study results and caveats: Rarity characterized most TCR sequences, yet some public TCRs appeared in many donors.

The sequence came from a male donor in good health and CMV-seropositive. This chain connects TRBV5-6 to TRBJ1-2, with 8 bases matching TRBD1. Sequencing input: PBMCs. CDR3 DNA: TGTGCCAGCAGCGGCGACAGGGGAAGGGATGGCTACACCTTC. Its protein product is CASSGDRGRDGYTF. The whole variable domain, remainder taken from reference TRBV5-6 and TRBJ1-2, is DAGVTQSPTHLIKTRGQQVTLRCSPKSGHDTVSWYQQALGQGPQFIFQYYEEEERQRGNFPDRFSGHQFPNYSSELNVNALLLGDSALYLCASSGDRGRDGYTFGSGTRLTVV.